The 2 T cell receptor beta chains in this list originate from one sample, sequenced in a study of untreated major depressive disorder. Study results and caveats: Depressed patients' CD4+ T cells carried increased TRBV05-01 (Vbeta 5.1) usage versus control CD4+ T cells.

These receptors' targets are unknown. Sequenced by immunoSEQ multiplex PCR; TCRdb stores in-frame clones only, minus some. The data hold about 15,000 clones, with about nine tenths observed a single time. Sequencing was done on a sample of CD4+ T cells from PBMCs. These receptors were collected from a woman in her 30s with major depressive disorder.

In DNA, the CDR3 is TGTGCCAGCAGTGGGACAGGGATGAAAGCTAACTATGGCTACACCTTC. Translating it yields CASSGTGMKANYGYTF. This chain uses TRBV27 with TRBJ1-2; 9 bases align to TRBD1. The junction had 7 bases not matched to a gene; V was cut back by 5 bases and J by 0 bases. Germline V lookup: CDR1 MNHEY, CDR2 SMNVEV (reference sequence). The CDR3 has 16 residues.

The chain joins TRBV6-5 to TRBJ2-5; the match to TRBD2 covers 12 bases. Germline values: CDR1 MNHEY, CDR2 SVGAGI. After removal of 8 bases from V and 5 bases from J, the junction contained 9 bases not matched to a gene. The CDR3 loop spans 15 amino acids. The CDR3: CASSSGRVRRETQYF. As DNA, the CDR3 is TGTGCCAGCTCTAGCGGGAGGGTAAGGAGGGAGACCCAGTACTTC.